The present T cell receptor beta chain was sequenced within a study of response to subunit inactivated influenza vaccine. The study, taken as a whole, reports: The authors proposed limited new T cell recruitment per seasonal influenza vaccination.

This clonotype was seen at least ten times. No antigen is known for it. TCRdb processed the RT-PCR reads anew with MiXCR; each CDR3 protein has one entry. The data show around 500,000 distinct CDR3 sequences, roughly 11% seen once. V was pared by 6 bases and J by 9 bases, with 11 bases between. This CDR3 is built from 12 residues. Germline CDR1 and CDR2: LGHDT and YNNKEL (reference sequence). The gene calls are TRBV3-1 and TRBJ2-2; a weak D match, TRBD1 (7 bases). Sequenced material: PBMCs from blood, taken about 40 days after vaccination. The sequence was collected from a man between 45 and 60 years old who received an inactivated influenza vaccine. For the CDR3, the DNA is TGTGCCAGCAGGGAGGGGGCGAGGGAGCTGTTTTTT. It yields the protein CASREGARELFF.